The clone carrying this T cell receptor beta chain was counted a single time. Antigen unknown. The data were obtained in a study of T cell responses to AZD1222 COVID-19 vaccine. Study results and caveats: Donors were mostly white British, more females; clonal diversity possibly underestimated. Close to half of spike-specific TCRs reportedly recognize unmutated variant regions. The study identified only five to seven AZD1222 recipients as seropositive at baseline.

Germline assignment: CDR1 MNHEY and CDR2 SVGAGI. There are 16 residues in the CDR3. The germline V and J ends were trimmed by 0 bases and 2 bases, with 8 bases remaining between them. The repertoire was sequenced with immunoSEQ multiplex PCR; TCRdb's copy has only in-frame clones and lacks some. The sample yields some 150,000 clones, approximately 90% seen once. This chain connects TRBV6-5 to TRBJ2-6; the D gene could be TRBD1 or TRBD2 (5 bases each). The receptor's source is an adult who received the MenACWY meningococcal vaccine as a control. The sample was peripheral blood, taken 28 days after the second dose of the MenACWY control vaccine. In DNA, the CDR3 is TGTGCCAGCAGTTACTCCCCGGGGCCTGGGGCCAACGTCCTGACTTTC. Amino acids: CASSYSPGPGANVLTF.